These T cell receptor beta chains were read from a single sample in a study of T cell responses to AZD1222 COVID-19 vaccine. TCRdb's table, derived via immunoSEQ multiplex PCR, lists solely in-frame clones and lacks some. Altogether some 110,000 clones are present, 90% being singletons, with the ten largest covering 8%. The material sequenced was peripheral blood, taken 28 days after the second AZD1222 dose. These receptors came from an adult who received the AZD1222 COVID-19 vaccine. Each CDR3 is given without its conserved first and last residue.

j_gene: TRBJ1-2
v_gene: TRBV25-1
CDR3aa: ASLAQPYGYT

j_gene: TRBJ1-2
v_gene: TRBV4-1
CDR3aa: ASSQTGRGFNYGYT

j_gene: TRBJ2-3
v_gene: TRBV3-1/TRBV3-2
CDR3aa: ARWTSRTDTQY

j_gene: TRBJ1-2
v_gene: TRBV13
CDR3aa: ASSLAGVRNYGYT

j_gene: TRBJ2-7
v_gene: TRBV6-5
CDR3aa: ASSLTRDAGAYEQY

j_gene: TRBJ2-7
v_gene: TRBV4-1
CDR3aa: ASSQGAAGSSYEQY

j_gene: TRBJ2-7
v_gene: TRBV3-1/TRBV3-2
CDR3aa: ASSPTSGGVGQY

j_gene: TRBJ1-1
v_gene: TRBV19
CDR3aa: ASRSPDFRGPEAF

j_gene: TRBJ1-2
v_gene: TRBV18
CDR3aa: ASSPPGQTYGYT

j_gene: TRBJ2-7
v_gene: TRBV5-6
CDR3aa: ASSPWTGTYEQY

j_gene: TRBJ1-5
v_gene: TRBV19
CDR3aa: ASQIEARAGGINQPQH

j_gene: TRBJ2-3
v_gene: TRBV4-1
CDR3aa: ASSPPRPTDTQY

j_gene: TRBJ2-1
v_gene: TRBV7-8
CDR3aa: ASSLNLKRAGVSSYNEQF

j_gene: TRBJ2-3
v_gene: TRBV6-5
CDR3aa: ASSSTGVRSDTQY

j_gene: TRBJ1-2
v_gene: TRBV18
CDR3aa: ASSPTRTGSDYGYT

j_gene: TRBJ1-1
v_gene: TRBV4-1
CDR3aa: ASSQGTENTEAF

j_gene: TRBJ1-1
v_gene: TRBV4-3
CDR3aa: ASSQVAGGASTEAF

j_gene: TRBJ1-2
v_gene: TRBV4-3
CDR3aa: ASSQTAPRYGYT

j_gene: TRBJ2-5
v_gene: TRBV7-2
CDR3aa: ASSPAGGRETQY

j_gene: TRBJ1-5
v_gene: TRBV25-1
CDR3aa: ASRETGNNQPQH

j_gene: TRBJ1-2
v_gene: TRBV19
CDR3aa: ASSLGTAISYGYT

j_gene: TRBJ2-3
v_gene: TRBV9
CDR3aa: ASSVDPSGGAMDTQY

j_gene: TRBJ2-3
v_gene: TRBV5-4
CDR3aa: ASRQWTGSTDTQY

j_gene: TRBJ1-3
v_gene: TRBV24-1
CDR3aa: ATSDPVSPNTIY

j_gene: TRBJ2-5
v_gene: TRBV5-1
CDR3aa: ASSGQGMETQY

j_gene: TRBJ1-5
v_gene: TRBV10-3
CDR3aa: AISDRQVNQPQH

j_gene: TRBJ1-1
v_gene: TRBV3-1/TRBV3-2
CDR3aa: ASSQRLRDTEAF

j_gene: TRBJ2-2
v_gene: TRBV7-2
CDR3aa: ASSLRTGVANTGELF

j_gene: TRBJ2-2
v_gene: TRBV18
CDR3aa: ASSPNLAIRSGVSTGELF

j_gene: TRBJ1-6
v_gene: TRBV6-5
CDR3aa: ASRYSVAQDSPLH

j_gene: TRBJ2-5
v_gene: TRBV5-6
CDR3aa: ASSRGPTYQETQY

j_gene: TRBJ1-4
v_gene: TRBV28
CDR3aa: ASSYNEKLF

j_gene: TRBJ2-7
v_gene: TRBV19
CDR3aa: ASSTAGYEQY

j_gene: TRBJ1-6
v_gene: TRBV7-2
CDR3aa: ASSLSRTGSYNSPLH

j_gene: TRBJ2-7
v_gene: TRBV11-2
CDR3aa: ASSLGTYEQY

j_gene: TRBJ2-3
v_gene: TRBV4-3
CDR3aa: ASSPGPVPNPDTQY

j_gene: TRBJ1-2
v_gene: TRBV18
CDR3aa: ASSPPTRGYT